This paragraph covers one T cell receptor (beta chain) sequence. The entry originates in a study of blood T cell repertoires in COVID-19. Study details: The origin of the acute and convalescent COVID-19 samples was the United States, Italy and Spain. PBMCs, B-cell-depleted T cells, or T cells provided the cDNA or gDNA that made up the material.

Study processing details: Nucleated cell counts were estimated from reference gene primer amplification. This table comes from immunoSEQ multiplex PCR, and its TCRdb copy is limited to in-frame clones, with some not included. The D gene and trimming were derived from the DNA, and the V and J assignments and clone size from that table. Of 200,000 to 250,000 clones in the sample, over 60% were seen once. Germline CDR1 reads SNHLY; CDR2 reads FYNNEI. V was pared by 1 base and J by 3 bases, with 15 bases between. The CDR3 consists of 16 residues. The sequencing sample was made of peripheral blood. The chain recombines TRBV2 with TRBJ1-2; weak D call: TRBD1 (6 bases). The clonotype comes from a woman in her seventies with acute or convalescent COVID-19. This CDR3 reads CASSEVNRAGDYGYTF. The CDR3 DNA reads TGTGCCAGCAGTGAAGTAAACAGGGCGGGGGACTATGGCTACACCTTC. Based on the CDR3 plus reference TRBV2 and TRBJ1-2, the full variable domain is EPEVTQTPSHQVTQMGQEVILRCVPISNHLYFYWYRQILGQKVEFLVSFYNNEISEKSEIFDDQFSVERPDGSNFTLKIRSTKLEDSAMYFCASSEVNRAGDYGYTFGSGTRLTVV.